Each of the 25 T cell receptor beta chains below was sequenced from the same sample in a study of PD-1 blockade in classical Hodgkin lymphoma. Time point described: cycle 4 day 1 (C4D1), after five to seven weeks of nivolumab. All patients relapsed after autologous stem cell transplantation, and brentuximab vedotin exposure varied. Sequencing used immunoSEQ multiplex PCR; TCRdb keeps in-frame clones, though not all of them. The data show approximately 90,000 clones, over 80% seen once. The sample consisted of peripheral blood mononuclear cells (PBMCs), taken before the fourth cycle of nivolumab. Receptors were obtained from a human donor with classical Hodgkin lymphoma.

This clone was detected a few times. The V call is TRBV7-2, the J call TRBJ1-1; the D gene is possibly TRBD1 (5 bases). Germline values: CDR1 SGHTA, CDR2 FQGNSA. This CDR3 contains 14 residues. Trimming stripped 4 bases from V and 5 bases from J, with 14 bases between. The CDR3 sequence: CASSSQRGGTEAFF. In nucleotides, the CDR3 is TGTGCCAGCAGCTCCCAGAGGGGCGGGACTGAAGCTTTCTTT.

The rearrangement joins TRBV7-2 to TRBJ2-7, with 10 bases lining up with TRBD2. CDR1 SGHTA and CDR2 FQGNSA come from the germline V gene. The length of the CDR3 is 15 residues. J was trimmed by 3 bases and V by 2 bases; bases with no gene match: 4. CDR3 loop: CASSLLAGDYYEQYF. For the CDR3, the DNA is TGTGCCAGCAGCTTACTAGCGGGGGATTACTACGAGCAGTACTTC.

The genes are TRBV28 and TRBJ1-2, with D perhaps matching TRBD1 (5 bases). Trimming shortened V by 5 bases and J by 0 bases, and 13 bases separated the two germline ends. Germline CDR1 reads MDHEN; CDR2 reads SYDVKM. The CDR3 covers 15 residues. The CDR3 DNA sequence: TGTGCCAGCAGTCCACGGGACTTAGCTAACTATGGCTACACCTTC. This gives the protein CASSPRDLANYGYTF.

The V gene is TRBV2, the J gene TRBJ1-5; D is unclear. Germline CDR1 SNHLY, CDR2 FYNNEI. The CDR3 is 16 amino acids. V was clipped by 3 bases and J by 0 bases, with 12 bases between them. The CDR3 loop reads CASSDQAADSNQPQHF. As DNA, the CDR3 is TGTGCCAGCAGTGATCAGGCAGCTGATAGCAATCAGCCCCAGCATTTT.

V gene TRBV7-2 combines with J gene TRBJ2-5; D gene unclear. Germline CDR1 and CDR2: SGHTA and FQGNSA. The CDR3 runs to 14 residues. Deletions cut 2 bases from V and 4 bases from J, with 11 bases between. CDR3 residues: CASSLNRVAETQYF. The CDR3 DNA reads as TGTGCCAGCAGCTTAAATCGGGTAGCAGAGACCCAGTACTTC.

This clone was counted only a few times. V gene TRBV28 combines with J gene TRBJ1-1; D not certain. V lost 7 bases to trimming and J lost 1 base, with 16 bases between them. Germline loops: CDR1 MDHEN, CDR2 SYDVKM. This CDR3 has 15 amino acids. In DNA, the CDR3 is TGTGCCAGCACCCCGGACTGGGCTGAGAACACTGAAGCTTTCTTT. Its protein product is CASTPDWAENTEAFF.

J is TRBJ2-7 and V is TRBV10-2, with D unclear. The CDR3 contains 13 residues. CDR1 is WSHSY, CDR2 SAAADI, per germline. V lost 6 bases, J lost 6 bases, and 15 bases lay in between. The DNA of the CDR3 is TGCGCCAGCAGACCCGGGCCTCCCTCCGAGCAGTACTTC. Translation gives CASRPGPPSEQYF.

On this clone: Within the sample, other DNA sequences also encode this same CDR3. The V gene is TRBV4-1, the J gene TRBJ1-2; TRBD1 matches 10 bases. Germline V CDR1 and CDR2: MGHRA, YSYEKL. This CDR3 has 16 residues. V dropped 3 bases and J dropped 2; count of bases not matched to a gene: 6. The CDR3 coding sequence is TGCGCCAGCAGCCATCGGGACAGGGGAGTAAACTATGGCTACACCTTC. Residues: CASSHRDRGVNYGYTF.

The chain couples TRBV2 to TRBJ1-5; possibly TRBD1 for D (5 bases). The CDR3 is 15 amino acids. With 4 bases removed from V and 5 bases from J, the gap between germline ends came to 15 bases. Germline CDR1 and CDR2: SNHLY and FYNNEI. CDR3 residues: CASSGNGGAHQPQHF. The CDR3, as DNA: TGTGCCAGCAGTGGTAACGGAGGGGCCCATCAGCCCCAGCATTTT.

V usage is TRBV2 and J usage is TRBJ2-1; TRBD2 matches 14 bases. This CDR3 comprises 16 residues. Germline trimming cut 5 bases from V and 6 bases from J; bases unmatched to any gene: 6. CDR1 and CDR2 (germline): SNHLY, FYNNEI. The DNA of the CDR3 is TGTGCCAGCAGTAGGGGACTAGCGGGGGTCGGCAATGAGCAGTTCTTC. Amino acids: CASSRGLAGVGNEQFF.

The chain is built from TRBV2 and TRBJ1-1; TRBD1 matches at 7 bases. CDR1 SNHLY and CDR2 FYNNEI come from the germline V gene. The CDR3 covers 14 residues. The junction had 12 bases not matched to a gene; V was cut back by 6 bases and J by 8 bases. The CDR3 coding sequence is TGTGCCAGCAGAGCCGGGACAGCAAGTGTAGAAGCTTTCTTT. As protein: CASRAGTASVEAFF.

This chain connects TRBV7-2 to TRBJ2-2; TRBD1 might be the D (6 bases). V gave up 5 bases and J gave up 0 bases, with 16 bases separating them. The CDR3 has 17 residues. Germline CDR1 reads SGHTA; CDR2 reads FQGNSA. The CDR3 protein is CASSRPSGHTNTGELFF. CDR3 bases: TGTGCCAGCAGCCGCCCCTCGGGACATACGAACACCGGGGAGCTGTTTTTT.

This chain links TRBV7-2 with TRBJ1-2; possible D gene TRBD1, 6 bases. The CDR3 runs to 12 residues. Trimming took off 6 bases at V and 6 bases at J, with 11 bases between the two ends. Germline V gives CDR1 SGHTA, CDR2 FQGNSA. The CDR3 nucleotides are TGTGCCAGCAGTAGTACAGGGCATGGCTACACCTTC. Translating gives CASSSTGHGYTF.

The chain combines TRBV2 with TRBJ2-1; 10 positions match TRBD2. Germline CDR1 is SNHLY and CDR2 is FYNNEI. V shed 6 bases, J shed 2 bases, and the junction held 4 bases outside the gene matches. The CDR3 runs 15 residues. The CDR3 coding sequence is TGTGCCAGCAGCCCTACTAGCGGGGCCTACAATGAGCAGTTCTTC. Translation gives CASSPTSGAYNEQFF.

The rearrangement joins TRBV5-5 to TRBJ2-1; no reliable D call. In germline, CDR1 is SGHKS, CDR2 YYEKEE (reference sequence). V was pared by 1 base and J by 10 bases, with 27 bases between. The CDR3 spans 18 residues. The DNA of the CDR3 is TGTGCCAGCAGCTTGTATCCGGCTAGTTTTTTCGAATCGGGCGAGCAGTTCTTC. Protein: CASSLYPASFFESGEQFF. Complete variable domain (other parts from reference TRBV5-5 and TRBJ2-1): DAGVTQSPTHLIKTRGQQVTLRCSPISGHKSVSWYQQVLGQGPQFIFQYYEKEERGRGNFPDRFSARQFPNYSSELNVNALLLGDSALYLCASSLYPASFFESGEQFFGPGTRLTVL.

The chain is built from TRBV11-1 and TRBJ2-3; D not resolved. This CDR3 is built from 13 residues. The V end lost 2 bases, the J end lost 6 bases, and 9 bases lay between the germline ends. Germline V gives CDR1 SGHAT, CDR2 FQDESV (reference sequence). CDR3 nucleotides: TGTGCCAGCAGCTTAAACCCCTCTGATACGCAGTATTTT. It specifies CASSLNPSDTQYF.

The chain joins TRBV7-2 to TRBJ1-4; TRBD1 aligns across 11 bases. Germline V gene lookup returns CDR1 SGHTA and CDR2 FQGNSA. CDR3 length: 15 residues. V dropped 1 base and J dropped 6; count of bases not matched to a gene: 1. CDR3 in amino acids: CASSLGTGGYEKLFF. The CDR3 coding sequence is TGTGCCAGCAGCTTAGGGACAGGGGGCTATGAAAAACTGTTTTTT.

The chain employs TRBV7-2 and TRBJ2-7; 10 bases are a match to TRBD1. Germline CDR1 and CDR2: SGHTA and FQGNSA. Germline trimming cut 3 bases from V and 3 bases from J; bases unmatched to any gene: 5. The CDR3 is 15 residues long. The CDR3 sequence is CASSLDRGAGYEQYF. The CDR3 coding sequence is TGTGCCAGCAGCTTGGACAGGGGGGCCGGCTACGAGCAGTACTTC.

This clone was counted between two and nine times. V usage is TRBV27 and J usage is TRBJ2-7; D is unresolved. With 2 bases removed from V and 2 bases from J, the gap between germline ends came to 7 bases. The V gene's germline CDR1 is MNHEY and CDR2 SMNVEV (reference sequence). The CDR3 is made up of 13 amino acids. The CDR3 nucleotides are TGTGCCAGCAGTTTAACCCCCGCCTACGAGCAGTACTTC. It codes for CASSLTPAYEQYF.

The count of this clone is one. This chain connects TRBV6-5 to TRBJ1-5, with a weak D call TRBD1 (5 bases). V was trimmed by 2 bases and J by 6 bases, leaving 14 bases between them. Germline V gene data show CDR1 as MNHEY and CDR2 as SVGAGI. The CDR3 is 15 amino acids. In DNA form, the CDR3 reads TGTGCCAGCAGTTACGGCCAGGGAGTCAGTCAGCCCCAGCATTTT. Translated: CASSYGQGVSQPQHF.

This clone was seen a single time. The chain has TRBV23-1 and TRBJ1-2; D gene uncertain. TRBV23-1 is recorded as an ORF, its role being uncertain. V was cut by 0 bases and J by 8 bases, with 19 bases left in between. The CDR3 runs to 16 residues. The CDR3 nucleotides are TGCGCCAGCAGTCAATCTACCCCGGCTCCGGCCTGGGGCTACACCTTC. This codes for CASSQSTPAPAWGYTF.

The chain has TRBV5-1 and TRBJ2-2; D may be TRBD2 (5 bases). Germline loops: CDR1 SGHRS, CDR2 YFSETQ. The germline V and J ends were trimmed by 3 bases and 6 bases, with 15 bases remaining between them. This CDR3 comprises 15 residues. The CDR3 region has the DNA TGCGCCAGCAGCTACCGGACTGGTAGATCCGGGGAGCTGTTTTTT. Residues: CASSYRTGRSGELFF.

CDR3 amino acids: CAAGDSLSYEQYF. The CDR3 region has the DNA TGTGCCGCTGGGGACAGCCTCTCCTACGAGCAGTACTTC. The V and J genes are TRBV11-2 and TRBJ2-7; TRBD1 aligns across 7 bases. This CDR3 has 13 amino acids. CDR1 and CDR2 from the germline V gene are SGHAT and FQNNGV. J lost 0 bases, V lost 11 bases, and 7 bases had no gene match.

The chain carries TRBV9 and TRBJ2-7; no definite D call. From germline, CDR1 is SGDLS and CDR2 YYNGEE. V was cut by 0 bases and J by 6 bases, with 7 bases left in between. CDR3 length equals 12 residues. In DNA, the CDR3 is TGTGCCAGCAGCGTAGTGGGCGGCGAGCAGTACTTC. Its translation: CASSVVGGEQYF.

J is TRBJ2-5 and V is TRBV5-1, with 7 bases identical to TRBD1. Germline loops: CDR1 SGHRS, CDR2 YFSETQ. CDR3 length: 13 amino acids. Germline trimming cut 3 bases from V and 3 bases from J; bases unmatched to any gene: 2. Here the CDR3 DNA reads TGCGCCAGCAGCTGGCAGGGGGAAGAGACCCAGTACTTC. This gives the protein CASSWQGEETQYF.